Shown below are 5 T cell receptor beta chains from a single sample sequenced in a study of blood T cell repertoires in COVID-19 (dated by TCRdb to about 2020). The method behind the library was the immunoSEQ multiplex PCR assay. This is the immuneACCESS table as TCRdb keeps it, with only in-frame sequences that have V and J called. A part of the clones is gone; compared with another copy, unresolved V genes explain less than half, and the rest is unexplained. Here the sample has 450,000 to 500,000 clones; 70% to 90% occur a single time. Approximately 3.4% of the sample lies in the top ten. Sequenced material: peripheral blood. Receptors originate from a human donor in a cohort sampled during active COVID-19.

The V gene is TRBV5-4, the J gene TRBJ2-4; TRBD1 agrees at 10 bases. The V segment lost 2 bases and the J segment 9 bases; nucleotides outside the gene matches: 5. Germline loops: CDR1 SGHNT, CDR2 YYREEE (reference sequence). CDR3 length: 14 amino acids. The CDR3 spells CASSLGDRGGIQYF. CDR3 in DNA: TGTGCCAGCAGCTTAGGGGACAGGGGCGGCATTCAGTACTTC. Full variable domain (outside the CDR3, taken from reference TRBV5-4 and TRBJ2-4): ETGVTQSPTHLIKTRGQQVTLRCSSQSGHNTVSWYQQALGQGPQFIFQYYREEENGRGNFPPRFSGLQFPNYSSELNVNALELDDSALYLCASSLGDRGGIQYFGAGTRLSVL.

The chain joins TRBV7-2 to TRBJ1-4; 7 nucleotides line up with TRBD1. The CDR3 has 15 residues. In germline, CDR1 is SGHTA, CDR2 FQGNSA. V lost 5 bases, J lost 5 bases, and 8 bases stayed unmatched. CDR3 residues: CASSPTGEENEKLFF. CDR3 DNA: TGTGCCAGCAGCCCAACAGGGGAGGAGAATGAAAAACTGTTTTTT.

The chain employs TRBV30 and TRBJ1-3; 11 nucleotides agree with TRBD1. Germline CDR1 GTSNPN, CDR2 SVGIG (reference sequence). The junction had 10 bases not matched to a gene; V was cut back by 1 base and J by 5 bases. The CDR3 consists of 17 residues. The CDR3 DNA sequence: TGTGCCTGGAGTGCTTACCGCCGGGACAGGGGGAGAAACACCATATATTTT. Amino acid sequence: CAWSAYRRDRGRNTIYF.

The CDR3 region has the DNA TGTGCCACCAGTGACTTAGGGGAGGGCAGGGAGACCCAGTACTTC. Translated, it gives CATSDLGEGRETQYF. The rearrangement uses TRBV24-1 and TRBJ2-5; TRBD2 matches 7 bases. Germline V gives CDR1 KGHDR, CDR2 SFDVKD. This CDR3 spans 15 amino acids. The junction had 9 bases not matched to a gene; V was cut back by 4 bases and J by 5 bases.

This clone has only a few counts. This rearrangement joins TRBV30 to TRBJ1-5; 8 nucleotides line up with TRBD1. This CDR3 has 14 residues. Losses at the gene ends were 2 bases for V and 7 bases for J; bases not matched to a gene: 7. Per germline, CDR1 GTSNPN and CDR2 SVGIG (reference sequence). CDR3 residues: CAWSPGQGRQPQHF. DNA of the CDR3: TGTGCCTGGAGTCCCGGACAGGGCCGGCAGCCCCAGCATTTT. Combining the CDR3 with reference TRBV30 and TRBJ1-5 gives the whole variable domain SQTIHQWPATLVQPVGSPLSLECTVEGTSNPNLYWYRQAAGRGLQLLFYSVGIGQISSEVPQNLSASRPQDRQFILSSKKLLLSDSGFYLCAWSPGQGRQPQHFGDGTRLSIL.